The following is a T cell receptor (beta chain) sequence with its context. Its cognate antigen is unknown. Preparation of the TCRbeta library was carried out with unique molecular identifiers. One entry per CDR3 protein results from TCRdb running MiXCR on the PCR reads. Among some 81,000 distinct CDR3 sequences, about 14% were seen once, and the ten largest hold roughly 30%. This specimen comes from a study of T-cell reconstitution after alpha-beta-depleted transplantation in children. The study, taken as a whole, reports: Where some patients showed high TCRbeta diversity at day 60, it came from recipient T cells and thymic progenitors that had survived. Counts and diversity of T cells one year after transplant came mostly from newly produced T cells.

Germline CDR1 reads MNHEY; CDR2 reads SMNVEV (reference sequence). This CDR3 spans 13 amino acids. Trimming stripped 3 bases from V and 5 bases from J, with 7 bases between. V gene TRBV27 combines with J gene TRBJ2-2, with D possibly matching TRBD1 (5 bases). Sequenced here: PBMCs, mostly from graft donor cells, sampled 180 days after TCRalphabeta/CD19-depleted stem cell transplant. The clonotype was recovered from a male patient between 2 and 9 years old who had a stem cell transplant for acute lymphoblastic leukemia, so the T cells may come from the graft donor. CDR3 nucleotide sequence: TGTGCCAGCAGTTTCGCAGGGACCGGGGAGCTGTTTTTT. Protein product: CASSFAGTGELFF.